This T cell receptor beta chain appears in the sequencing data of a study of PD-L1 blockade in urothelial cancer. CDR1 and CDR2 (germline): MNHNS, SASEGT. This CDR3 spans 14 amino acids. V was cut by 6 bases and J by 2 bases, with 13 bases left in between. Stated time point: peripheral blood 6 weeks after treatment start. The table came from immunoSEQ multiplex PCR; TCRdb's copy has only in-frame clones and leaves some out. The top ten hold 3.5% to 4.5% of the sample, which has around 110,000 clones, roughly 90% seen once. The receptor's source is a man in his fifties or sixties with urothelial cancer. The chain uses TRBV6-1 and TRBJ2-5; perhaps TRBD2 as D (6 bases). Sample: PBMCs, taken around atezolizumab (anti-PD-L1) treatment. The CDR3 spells CASRSDGGQETQYF. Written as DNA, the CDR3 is TGTGCCAGCAGGAGCGACGGGGGACAAGAGACCCAGTACTTC.